This T cell receptor beta chain came from a study of T cells after posttransplantation cyclophosphamide. Study-wide findings and caveats: Later blood repertoires were often dominated by clones from the donor CD8+ memory compartment. Recipient CMV seropositivity and CMV reactivation strongly tracked TRB clonality.

Data came from immunoSEQ multiplex PCR; TCRdb stores just in-frame clones and leaves some out. The table includes about 52,000 clones, 94% detected once. Points on this clone: Antigen: not known.

The V and J ends lost 6 bases and 0 bases, in that order; junction bases with no gene match: 5. The CDR3 loop spans 15 amino acids. Germline CDR1 is MNHEY and CDR2 is SVGAGI. This receptor was taken from a young woman in good health and a related stem cell transplant donor. Material: PBMCs. The gene calls are TRBV6-5 and TRBJ2-1, with 7 bases that match TRBD1. Written as DNA, the CDR3 is TGTGCCAGCAGGCGCACAGGGGTCTCCTACAATGAGCAGTTCTTC. Its protein product is CASRRTGVSYNEQFF.